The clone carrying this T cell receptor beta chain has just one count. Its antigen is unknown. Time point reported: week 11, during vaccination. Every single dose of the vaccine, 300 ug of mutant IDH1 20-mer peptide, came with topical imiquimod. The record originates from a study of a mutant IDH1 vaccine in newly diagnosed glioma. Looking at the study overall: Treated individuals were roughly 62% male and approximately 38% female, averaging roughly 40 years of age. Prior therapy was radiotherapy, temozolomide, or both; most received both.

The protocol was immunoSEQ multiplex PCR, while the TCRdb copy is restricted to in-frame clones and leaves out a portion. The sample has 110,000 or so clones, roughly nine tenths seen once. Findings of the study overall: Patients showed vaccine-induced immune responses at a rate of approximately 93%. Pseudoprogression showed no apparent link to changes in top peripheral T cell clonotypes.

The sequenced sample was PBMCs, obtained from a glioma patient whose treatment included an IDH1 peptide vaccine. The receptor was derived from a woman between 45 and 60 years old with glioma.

In DNA form, the CDR3 reads TGTGCCACCGGACAGCACTCCTCTGGAAACACCATATATTTT. It translates to CATGQHSSGNTIYF. The chain joins TRBV6-1 to TRBJ1-3, with D possibly matching TRBD1 (6 bases). This CDR3 contains 14 residues. V was shortened by 10 bases and J by 0 bases, with 13 bases between the two germline ends. Germline values: CDR1 MNHNS, CDR2 SASEGT.